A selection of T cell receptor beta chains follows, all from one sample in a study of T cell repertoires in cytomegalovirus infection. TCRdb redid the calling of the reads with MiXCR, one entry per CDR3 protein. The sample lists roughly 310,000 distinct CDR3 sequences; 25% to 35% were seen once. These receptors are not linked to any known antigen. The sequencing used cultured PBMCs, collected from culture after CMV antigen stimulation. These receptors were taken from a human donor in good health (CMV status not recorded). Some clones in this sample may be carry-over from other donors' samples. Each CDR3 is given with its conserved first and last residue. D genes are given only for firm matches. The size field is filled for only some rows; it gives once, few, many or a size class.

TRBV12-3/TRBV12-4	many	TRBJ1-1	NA	CASTGTTKKAFF	TGTGCCAGCACCGGGACAACCAAAAAAGCTTTCTTT
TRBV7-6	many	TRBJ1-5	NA	CASSLAYGVRGSNQPQHF	TGTGCCAGCAGCTTAGCATATGGTGTCAGGGGATCGAATCAGCCCCAGCATTTT
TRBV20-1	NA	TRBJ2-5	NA	CSATEGGMETQYF	TGCAGTGCCACCGAAGGGGGAATGGAGACCCAGTACTTC
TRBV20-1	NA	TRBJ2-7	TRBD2	CSASRLAGVKLGNEQYF	TGCAGTGCTTCCCGACTAGCGGGAGTAAAATTAGGTAACGAGCAGTACTTC
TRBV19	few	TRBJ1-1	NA	CASRQLSNTEAFF	TGTGCCAGCCGACAGCTGTCGAACACTGAAGCTTTCTTT
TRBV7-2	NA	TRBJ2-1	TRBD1	CASSFRGRYNEQFF	TGTGCCAGCAGCTTTAGGGGGCGGTACAATGAGCAGTTCTTC
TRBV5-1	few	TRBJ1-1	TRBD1	CASSDTGGITEAFF	TGCGCCAGCAGCGACACAGGGGGGATCACTGAAGCTTTCTTT
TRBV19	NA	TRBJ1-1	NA	CASRSGGMTNTEAFF	TGTGCCAGTAGATCTGGCGGCATGACGAACACTGAAGCTTTCTTT
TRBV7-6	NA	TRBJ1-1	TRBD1	CASSPRQGASTEAFF	TGTGCCAGCAGCCCGAGACAGGGGGCAAGCACTGAAGCTTTCTTT
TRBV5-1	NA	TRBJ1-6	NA	CASSLAGGSSYNSPLHF	TGCGCCAGCAGCTTGGCCGGCGGGAGCTCCTATAATTCACCCCTCCACTTT
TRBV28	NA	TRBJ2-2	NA	CASRIQGRELFF	TGTGCCAGCAGGATCCAGGGGCGGGAGCTGTTTTTT
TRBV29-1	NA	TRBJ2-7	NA	CSVGTANYEQYF	TGCAGCGTTGGGACAGCAAACTACGAGCAGTACTTC
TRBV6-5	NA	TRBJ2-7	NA	CASSYARGFYEQYF	TGTGCCAGCAGTTACGCCAGGGGCTTCTACGAGCAGTACTTC
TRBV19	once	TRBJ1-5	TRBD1	CAGNTGGRGQPQHF	TGTGCCGGAAACACAGGGGGCAGGGGTCAGCCCCAGCATTTT
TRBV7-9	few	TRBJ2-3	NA	CASSIEFTDTQYF	TGTGCCAGCAGCATAGAATTCACAGATACGCAGTATTTT
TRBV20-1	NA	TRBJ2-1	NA	CSAEVGLAYNEQFF	TGCAGTGCTGAGGTGGGACTTGCCTACAATGAGCAGTTCTTC
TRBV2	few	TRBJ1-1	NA	CASSGQAPMNTEAFF	TGTGCCAGCAGTGGACAGGCGCCAATGAACACTGAAGCTTTCTTT
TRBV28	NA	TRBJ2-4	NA	CASSLSPLAKNIQYF	TGTGCCAGCAGTTTATCACCCCTAGCCAAAAACATTCAGTACTTC
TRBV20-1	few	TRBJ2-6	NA	CSASPHSGANVLTF	TGCAGTGCTAGCCCCCACTCTGGGGCCAACGTCCTGACTTTC
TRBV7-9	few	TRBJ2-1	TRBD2	CASSPLAGSYNEQFF	TGTGCCAGCAGCCCACTAGCGGGGTCCTACAATGAGCAGTTCTTC
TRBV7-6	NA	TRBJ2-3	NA	CASSPIVGGTDTQYF	TGTGCCAGCAGCCCGATAGTTGGCGGCACAGATACGCAGTATTTT
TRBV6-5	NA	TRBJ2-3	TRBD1	CASSSPGQGAADTQYF	TGTGCCAGCAGTTCCCCCGGACAGGGCGCGGCGGATACGCAGTATTTT
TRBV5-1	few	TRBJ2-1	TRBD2	CASRLAVTPNEQFF	TGCGCCAGCAGACTAGCGGTGACCCCCAATGAGCAGTTCTTC
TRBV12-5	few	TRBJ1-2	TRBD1	CASGLGQGLKRPYGYTF	TGTGCTAGTGGTTTGGGACAGGGTCTAAAGCGACCCTATGGCTACACCTTC
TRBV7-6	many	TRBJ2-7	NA	CASSLLAASSYEQYF	TGTGCCAGCAGCTTATTAGCGGCCAGCTCCTACGAGCAGTACTTC
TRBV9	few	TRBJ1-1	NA	CASGGSTEAFF	TGTGCCAGCGGTGGGTCCACTGAAGCTTTCTTT
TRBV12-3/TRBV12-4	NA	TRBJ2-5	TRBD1	CASSPHVGTVDF	TGTGCCAGCAGTCCCCACGTCGGGACAGTGGACTTC
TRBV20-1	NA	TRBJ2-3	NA	CSAEGYNTQYF	TGCAGTGCCGAGGGTTATAATACGCAGTATTTT
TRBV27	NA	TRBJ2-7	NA	CASSLWGTSYEQYF	TGTGCCAGCAGTTTATGGGGGACATCCTACGAGCAGTACTTC
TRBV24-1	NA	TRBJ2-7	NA	CATSKTGALTEQYF	TGTGCCACCAGTAAAACGGGAGCCCTCACAGAGCAGTACTTC
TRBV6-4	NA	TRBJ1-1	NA	CASKGWDTEAFF	TGTGCCAGCAAGGGATGGGACACTGAAGCTTTCTTT
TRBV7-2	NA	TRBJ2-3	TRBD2	CASSLPGLAGVTDTQYF	TGTGCCAGCAGCTTACCGGGACTAGCGGGAGTGACAGATACGCAGTATTTT
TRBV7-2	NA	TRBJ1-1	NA	CASSPTRGWNTEAFF	TGTGCCAGCAGCCCCACCAGGGGTTGGAACACTGAAGCTTTCTTT
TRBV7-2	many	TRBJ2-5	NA	CASSLRAGEETQYF	TGTGCCAGCAGCTTACGGGCAGGGGAAGAGACCCAGTACTTC
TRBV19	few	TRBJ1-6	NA	CASTPSLRSPLHF	TGTGCCAGTACCCCGTCCCTCCGTTCACCCCTCCACTTT
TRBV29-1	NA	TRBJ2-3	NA	CSVAGGPSRTDTQYF	TGCAGCGTTGCTGGGGGCCCTAGCAGGACAGATACGCAGTATTTT
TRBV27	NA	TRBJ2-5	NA	CASRPQATVQETQYF	TGTGCCAGCAGGCCACAGGCGACTGTTCAAGAGACCCAGTACTTC
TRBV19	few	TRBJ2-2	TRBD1	CASRLQGANTGELFF	TGTGCCAGTAGGTTGCAGGGGGCCAACACCGGGGAGCTGTTTTTT
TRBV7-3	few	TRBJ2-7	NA	CASSQAEAYEQYF	TGTGCCAGCAGCCAAGCGGAAGCCTACGAGCAGTACTTC
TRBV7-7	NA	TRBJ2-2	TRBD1	CASSCRRDSNTGELFF	TGTGCCAGCAGCTGCCGCCGGGACAGTAACACCGGGGAGCTGTTTTTT
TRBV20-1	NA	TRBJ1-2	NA	CSASSGAGYGYTF	TGCAGTGCTAGCAGCGGGGCCGGCTATGGCTACACCTTC
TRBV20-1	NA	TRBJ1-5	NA	CSAPDLGVTADQPQHF	TGCAGTGCCCCGGATCTTGGGGTTACGGCGGATCAGCCCCAGCATTTT
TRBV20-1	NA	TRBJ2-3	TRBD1	CSALVPGQYSTDTQYF	TGCAGTGCTCTCGTGCCGGGACAGTATAGCACAGATACGCAGTATTTT
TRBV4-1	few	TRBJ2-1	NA	CASSQEGRGGSNEQFF	TGCGCCAGCAGCCAAGAAGGGAGGGGGGGCTCCAATGAGCAGTTCTTC
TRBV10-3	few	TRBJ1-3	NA	CAISEWNTIYF	TGTGCCATCAGTGAGTGGAACACCATATATTTT
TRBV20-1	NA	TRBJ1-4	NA	CSATLANEKLFF	TGCAGTGCTACTCTGGCTAATGAAAAACTGTTTTTT
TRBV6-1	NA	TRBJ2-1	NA	CASSEPPQPYNEQFF	TGTGCCAGCAGTGAACCACCGCAACCCTACAATGAGCAGTTCTTC
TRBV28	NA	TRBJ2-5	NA	CASSLGGSSRGETQYF	TGTGCCAGCAGTTTAGGAGGGAGTTCCCGCGGCGAGACCCAGTACTTC
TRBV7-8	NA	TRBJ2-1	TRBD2	CASTLGRLAGVNEQFF	TGTGCCAGCACCCTAGGCCGACTAGCGGGAGTCAATGAGCAGTTCTTC
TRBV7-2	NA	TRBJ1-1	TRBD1	CASSYGQGYEAFF	TGTGCCAGCAGCTACGGACAGGGATATGAAGCTTTCTTT
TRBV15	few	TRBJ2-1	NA	CATSSLSVSEQFF	TGTGCCACCAGCAGCCTTTCTGTTAGTGAGCAGTTCTTC
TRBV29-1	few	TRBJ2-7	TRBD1	CSVDGWGTGSYEQYF	TGCAGCGTTGACGGTTGGGGGACAGGGAGTTACGAGCAGTACTTC
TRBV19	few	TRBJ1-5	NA	CASSTLGTLSNQPQHF	TGTGCCAGTAGTACCTTAGGGACACTTAGCAATCAGCCCCAGCATTTT
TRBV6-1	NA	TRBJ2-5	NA	CASTESGAETQYF	TGTGCCAGCACGGAATCGGGAGCAGAGACCCAGTACTTC
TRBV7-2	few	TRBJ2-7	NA	CASSPPPGGITYF	TGTGCCAGCAGCCCCCCTCCCGGGGGCATTACGTACTTC
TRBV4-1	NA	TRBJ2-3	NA	CASSQEPTGVPYTQYF	TGCGCCAGCAGCCAAGAACCGACGGGGGTCCCATATACGCAGTATTTT
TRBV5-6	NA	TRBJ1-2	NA	CASSLRQGDGYTF	TGTGCCAGCAGCTTAAGACAAGGGGATGGCTACACCTTC